The 31 T cell receptor beta chains below come from one sample, sequenced in a study of identical twins (dated by TCRdb to between 2015 and 2016). Libraries were constructed by 5' RACE. TCRdb names Illumina HiSeq 2000 as the instrument used. TCRdb itself trimmed the public reads at Q25 with fastp, ran MiXCR and retained productive beta chains. CDR3 protein duplicates are merged, each entry listing the most common genes and DNA. This sample holds around 450,000 distinct CDR3 sequences; 12% to 15% were observed only once. Jointly, the top ten make up 0.52% of the sample. These data are also associated with another study on yellow fever vaccine responses in identical twins.

What was sequenced was CD4+ T cells sorted from blood. The source of these receptors is a woman aged 18 to 35 in good health.

This clonotype was counted between two and nine times. V gene TRBV10-3 combines with J gene TRBJ2-5; D perhaps matches TRBD1 (6 bases). CDR3 length: 14 residues. V lost 6 bases and J 2 bases, leaving 13 bases between the germline ends. Germline V CDR1 and CDR2: ENHRY, SYGVKD. The CDR3 region has the DNA TGTGCCATCAGCCGAGGACAGATACAAGAGACCCAGTACTTC. Its translation: CAISRGQIQETQYF.

This clonotype was observed a handful of times. CDR3 bases: TGTGCCAGCAGCAACCATCAGCCCCAGCATTTT. Its protein product is CASSNHQPQHF. V is TRBV21-1 and J is TRBJ1-5. TRBV21-1 is termed a pseudogene. This CDR3 contains 11 residues.

This chain connects TRBV12-3 or TRBV12-4 to TRBJ2-3; TRBD1 matches at 9 bases. V lost 6 bases to trimming and J lost 14 bases; unmatched junction nucleotides: 9. CDR3 length: 12 amino acids. CDR3 bases: TGTGCCAGCAGCCGTGGACAGGGGAAAAGGTATTTT. Its translation: CASSRGQGKRYF.

V usage is TRBV28 and J usage is TRBJ2-4, with 10 bases matching TRBD1. After removal of 6 bases from V and 6 bases from J, the junction contained 8 bases not matched to a gene. The CDR3 spans 15 residues. From germline, CDR1 is MDHEN and CDR2 SYDVKM. The CDR3 DNA is TGTGCCAGCAGCCCTACCGGACAGGGGGGAAACATTCAGTACTTC. Residues: CASSPTGQGGNIQYF.

This sequence joins TRBV20-1 and TRBJ2-1, with 7 bases matching TRBD2. CDR3 size: 16 residues. V shed 0 bases, J shed 5 bases, and the junction held 10 bases outside the gene matches. Germline CDR1 DFQATT, CDR2 SNEGSKA (reference sequence). CDR3 region: CSARDLGRARNNEQFF. In DNA, the CDR3 is TGCAGTGCTAGAGATTTGGGGAGGGCCCGCAACAATGAGCAGTTCTTC.

This clonotype was found many times. The CDR3: CASSFGIAGGYNEQFF. Written as DNA, the CDR3 is TGCGCCAGCAGCTTCGGAATAGCGGGAGGGTACAATGAGCAGTTCTTC. This chain connects TRBV5-1 to TRBJ2-1; 11 bases map to TRBD2. The germline CDR1 and CDR2 sequences are SGHRS and YFSETQ. This CDR3 has 16 amino acids. J lost 4 bases, V lost 2 bases, and 5 bases had no gene match.

This clonotype showed up just a few times. The chain employs TRBV5-6 and TRBJ2-5; 7 nucleotides match TRBD1. Unmatched junction bases numbered 1, after V lost 1 base and J lost 4 bases. The CDR3 has 13 residues. Germline V lookup: CDR1 SGHDT, CDR2 YYEEEE. DNA of the CDR3: TGTGCCAGCAGCTTGTACAGGGGAGAGACCCAGTACTTC. The encoded protein is CASSLYRGETQYF.

This clonotype has a handful of counts. Here the CDR3 reads CSALRPKSNEQFF. The CDR3, as DNA: TGCAGTGCTCTTCGGCCCAAGAGCAATGAGCAGTTCTTC. The V gene is TRBV20-1, the J gene TRBJ2-1; D ambiguous. Germline CDR1 reads DFQATT; CDR2 reads SNEGSKA (reference sequence). CDR3 length: 13 amino acids. V was cut by 5 bases and J by 6 bases, with 14 bases left in between.

In DNA form, the CDR3 reads TGTGCCAGCAAAATCAGGGGCCTAGTACCCTCTTCCTACAATGAGCAGTTCTTC. It is translated as CASKIRGLVPSSYNEQFF. The gene calls are TRBV27 and TRBJ2-1; weak D call: TRBD1 (6 bases). This CDR3 is built from 18 residues. V was trimmed by 7 bases and J by 1 base, leaving 23 bases between them. Germline V gives CDR1 MNHEY, CDR2 SMNVEV (reference sequence).

This clonotype was recorded a few times. The chain uses TRBV20-1 and TRBJ2-3, with D possibly TRBD2 on 5 matching bases. There are 11 residues in the CDR3. The V gene lost 3 bases and the J gene lost 6 bases, with 7 bases spanning the gap. CDR1 and CDR2 from the germline V gene are DFQATT and SNEGSKA (reference sequence). CDR3 sequence (DNA): TGCAGTGCTAGGCGGGCGGATACGCAGTATTTT. Its translation: CSARRADTQYF.

This clonotype has more than one count but fewer than ten. V usage is TRBV20-1 and J usage is TRBJ2-2, with 8 bases aligning to TRBD2. CDR3 length: 16 residues. Trimming took 2 bases from V and 4 from J; bases not matched to a gene: 9. Per the germline V gene, CDR1 is DFQATT and CDR2 is SNEGSKA (reference sequence). The DNA of the CDR3 is TGCAGTGCTAGACAACTAGCGGTTGAACTCACCGGGGAGCTGTTTTTT. It specifies CSARQLAVELTGELFF.

This clonotype was seen a few times. The V gene is TRBV5-1, the J gene TRBJ2-5; D call uncertain. The germline V gene encodes CDR1 SGHRS and CDR2 YFSETQ. Trimming left V 4 bases short and J 4 bases short, with 8 bases between. The CDR3 covers 12 residues. Here the CDR3 reads CASSPKAETQYF. CDR3 DNA: TGCGCCAGCAGCCCCAAGGCAGAGACCCAGTACTTC.

This clonotype was recorded at least ten times. J is TRBJ2-7 and V is TRBV5-1, with TRBD2 matching 9 bases. Germline V lookup: CDR1 SGHRS, CDR2 YFSETQ. Trimming took 0 bases from V and 4 from J; bases not matched to a gene: 8. CDR3 length: 16 amino acids. CDR3 nucleotide sequence: TGCGCCAGCAGCTTGGGAGGTGCTAGCGGGGCATACGAGCAGTACTTC. Translation gives CASSLGGASGAYEQYF. The full variable domain, completed using reference TRBV5-1 and TRBJ2-7, is KAGVTQTPRYLIKTRGQQVTLSCSPISGHRSVSWYQQTPGQGLQFLFEYFSETQRNKGNFPGRFSGRQFSNSRSEMNVSTLELGDSALYLCASSLGGASGAYEQYFGPGTRLTVT.

J is TRBJ2-5 and V is TRBV11-1, with 12 bases aligning to TRBD2. The V and J ends lost 5 bases and 0 bases, in that order; junction bases with no gene match: 16. CDR3 length equals 20 residues. CDR1 is SGHAT and CDR2 is FQDESV in the germline V gene (reference sequence). CDR3 DNA: TGTGCCAGCAGCAATTCCGCGGCTAGCGGGAGGGAAAGATACCAAGAGACCCAGTACTTC. This sequence encodes CASSNSAASGRERYQETQYF.

In this sample, this clonotype turned up once. The chain recombines TRBV28 with TRBJ2-2; D is possibly TRBD1 (6 bases). The CDR3 spans 14 residues. V shed 6 bases and J shed 6 bases, with 14 bases lying between them. Germline CDR1 reads MDHEN; CDR2 reads SYDVKM. CDR3 in DNA: TGTGCCAGCAGAACGAACAGGGACGCCGGGGAGCTGTTTTTT. Encoded protein: CASRTNRDAGELFF.

CDR3 nucleotides: TGCAGCGTTAGGCAGGGCGTATCGAGCTCCTACAATGAGCAGTTCTTC. Its translation is CSVRQGVSSSYNEQFF. The chain uses TRBV29-1 and TRBJ2-1; maybe TRBD1 (5 bases). The length of the CDR3 is 16 residues. V lost 5 bases to trimming and J lost 0 bases, with 17 bases between them. Germline loops: CDR1 SQVTM, CDR2 ANQGSEA.

The chain links TRBV28 to TRBJ2-7; 11 bases are shared with TRBD1. CDR3 length equals 14 residues. Trimming removed 5 bases from V and 6 bases from J; junction bases left unmatched: 6. Germline V gene lookup returns CDR1 MDHEN and CDR2 SYDVKM. The DNA for the CDR3 is TGTGCCAGCAGTCTCCGGGACAGGGGGGGCGAGCAGTACTTC. It yields the protein CASSLRDRGGEQYF. Looking up the rest from reference TRBV28 and TRBJ2-7 gives the full variable domain: DVKVTQSSRYLVKRTGEKVFLECVQDMDHENMFWYRQDPGLGLRLIYFSYDVKMKEKGDIPEGYSVSREKKERFSLILESASTNQTSMYLCASSLRDRGGEQYFGPGTRLTVT.

The CDR3 coding sequence is TGCGCCAGCAGCCAAGCCCGACTAGGAGGCAATGAGCAGTTCTTC. It yields the protein CASSQARLGGNEQFF. The chain uses TRBV4-3 and TRBJ2-1, with D perhaps TRBD2 (6 bases). CDR1 and CDR2 (germline): LGHNA, YSLEER. The CDR3 contains 15 residues. V lost 1 base and J lost 6, with 13 bases in between.

This clonotype was counted between two and nine times. The chain links TRBV6-2 or TRBV6-3 to TRBJ1-2; unclear D gene. Deletions cut 6 bases from V and 0 bases from J, with 8 bases between. Germline V CDR1 and CDR2: MNHEY, SVGEGT. The CDR3 length is 13 residues. The CDR3 DNA reads as TGTGCCAGCAGGAACAGCGCTAACTATGGCTACACCTTC. Its translation: CASRNSANYGYTF.

The chain carries TRBV7-2 and TRBJ2-1; 9 nucleotides agree with TRBD1. The CDR3 extends over 15 amino acids. J gave up 7 bases and V 4 bases, and 8 bases lay outside the gene matches. The germline V gene has CDR1 SGHTA and CDR2 FQGNSA. The CDR3, as DNA: TGTGCCAGCAGCTCCTCCGGGACAGGGATAAATGAGCAGTTCTTC. Translating gives CASSSSGTGINEQFF.

In the case of this clonotype: The final CDR3 position lacks the conserved phenylalanine or tryptophan, pointing to a likely read error. This chain connects TRBV28 to TRBJ2-2; D not resolved. Trimming took off 3 bases at V and 2 bases at J, with 7 bases between the two ends. Germline lookup yields CDR1 MDHEN and CDR2 SYDVKM. CDR3 length equals 14 residues. The CDR3, as DNA: TGTGCCAGCAGTTTCAGGCTAAACACCGGGGAGCTGTTTCTT. Its translation: CASSFRLNTGELFL.

This clonotype was seen many times. The chain uses TRBV5-1 and TRBJ2-1; tentative D call: TRBD1 (6 bases). CDR1 is SGHRS, CDR2 YFSETQ, per germline. Trimming took off 2 bases at V and 6 bases at J, with 18 bases between the two ends. There are 16 residues in the CDR3. The CDR3 loop is CASSFPGANLGNEQFF. CDR3 nucleotides: TGCGCCAGCAGCTTTCCAGGGGCGAACCTTGGCAATGAGCAGTTCTTC.

This clonotype was counted at least ten times. This chain links TRBV6-2 or TRBV6-3 with TRBJ2-1, with TRBD1 matching 10 bases. Germline V gives CDR1 MNHEY, CDR2 SVGEGT. The CDR3 is made up of 14 amino acids. V shed 7 bases, J shed 4 bases, and the junction held 4 bases outside the gene matches. The CDR3 bases are TGTGCCAGCATAAGGGACAGGGGATACAATGAGCAGTTCTTC. This gives the protein CASIRDRGYNEQFF.

The chain recombines TRBV20-1 with TRBJ2-5; TRBD1 matches at 8 bases. This CDR3 contains 15 residues. Germline V gene lookup returns CDR1 DFQATT and CDR2 SNEGSKA (reference sequence). The CDR3 is CSLRQGSLYQETQYF. The CDR3 DNA follows: TGCAGCCTTCGACAGGGGTCCCTGTACCAAGAGACCCAGTACTTC.

The gene calls are TRBV7-9 and TRBJ2-7; 7 bases fit TRBD2. The V gene's germline CDR1 is SEHNR and CDR2 FQNEAQ (reference sequence). CDR3 size: 15 residues. With 5 bases clipped from V and 0 bases from J, the junction kept 7 bases outside the gene matches. The CDR3 protein is CASSHGGKSSYEQYF. For the CDR3, the DNA is TGTGCCAGCAGCCACGGGGGGAAAAGCTCCTACGAGCAGTACTTC.

This chain connects TRBV10-3 to TRBJ1-1, with a tentative D call TRBD1 (5 bases). Trimming cost V 3 bases and J 1 base, with 15 bases left between them. Germline loops: CDR1 ENHRY, CDR2 SYGVKD. The CDR3 consists of 16 residues. CDR3 coding DNA: TGTGCCATCAGTGAAGGGGTGGGCGCGGGGAACACTGAAGCTTTCTTT. It yields the protein CAISEGVGAGNTEAFF.

This clonotype was observed a handful of times. V and J are TRBV9 and TRBJ2-2, with D unclear. V dropped 0 bases and J dropped 0 bases, with 9 bases sitting between them. The germline V gene has CDR1 SGDLS and CDR2 YYNGEE. This CDR3 has 16 residues. CDR3 nucleotides: TGTGCCAGCAGCGTAGGTGGCAGTCCGAACACCGGGGAGCTGTTTTTT. Translating gives CASSVGGSPNTGELFF.

This clonotype was observed many times. The V call is TRBV24-1, the J call TRBJ2-1; 7 bases agree with TRBD1. Germline CDR1 reads KGHDR; CDR2 reads SFDVKD. The V gene end was trimmed by 5 bases and the J gene end by 3 bases; junction bases not matched to a gene: 9. The length of the CDR3 is 16 residues. The CDR3: CATSVSQGIGYNEQFF. The CDR3 nucleotides are TGTGCCACCAGTGTATCACAGGGGATTGGCTACAATGAGCAGTTCTTC.

This sequence joins TRBV5-6 and TRBJ2-1, with D possibly matching TRBD2 (5 bases). V gave up 5 bases and J gave up 0 bases, with 12 bases separating them. Per the germline V gene, CDR1 is SGHDT and CDR2 is YYEEEE. This CDR3 region has 15 residues. The CDR3 region has the DNA TGTGCCAGCAGGGTTACGGGGAGCTCCTACAATGAGCAGTTCTTC. It yields the protein CASRVTGSSYNEQFF.

This clonotype came up once. The V gene is TRBV6-4, the J gene TRBJ2-3; D may correspond to TRBD1 or TRBD2 (5 bases each). V was shortened by 5 bases and J by 2 bases, with 26 bases between the two germline ends. Germline V gene sequence: CDR1 MRHNA, CDR2 SNTAGT. The CDR3 length is 19 residues. CDR3 loop: CASSHRLRTGRGSTDTQYF. Here the CDR3 DNA reads TGTGCCAGCAGTCACAGACTAAGGACGGGGCGTGGGTCCACAGATACGCAGTATTTT.

The sample holds a few counts of this clonotype. V gene TRBV6-6 combines with J gene TRBJ2-7; D unclear. V was shortened by 2 bases and J by 3 bases, with 8 bases between the two germline ends. The CDR3 is made up of 13 amino acids. Germline CDR1 and CDR2: MNHNY and SVGAGI (reference sequence). The CDR3 nucleotides are TGTGCCAGCAGTTACGAAGTCAGCTACGAGCAGTACTTC. It codes for CASSYEVSYEQYF.